What follows describes a single T cell receptor beta chain. CDR1 is MNHEY, CDR2 SMNVEV, per germline (reference sequence). This CDR3 spans 13 amino acids. The trim removed 6 bases at V and 2 bases at J, leaving 4 bases unmatched. This entry is derived from a study of blood T cell repertoires in COVID-19. Across the whole study: Sources were T cells, B-cell-depleted T cells, or PBMCs; the material itself was cDNA or gDNA.

Clinical histories supplied by participants themselves formed the basis of cohort assignment. Recovered status in Cohort 3 required two negative PCRs, clearance, or symptom resolution. The method was immunoSEQ multiplex PCR; TCRdb's version includes in-frame clones alone and lacks a portion of them. Among 260,000 or so clones listed, under 90% were seen once. Input material: PBMCs or T cells enriched from blood (not recorded which). The chain employs TRBV27 and TRBJ2-7; 7 nucleotides agree with TRBD1. This receptor was identified in a man between 18 and 35 years old who had recovered from COVID-19. The CDR3 spells CASRGTATYEQYF. Written as DNA, the CDR3 is TGTGCCAGCAGAGGGACAGCCACCTACGAGCAGTACTTC.